Each of the 11 T cell receptor beta chains below was sequenced from the same sample in a study of chemoradiotherapy in HPV16-positive cancers. Method: immunoSEQ multiplex PCR; TCRdb's copy keeps in-frame clones and lacks some. The sample records about 8,000 clones, around 70% being singletons. Sampling was performed from a patient who underwent chemoradiotherapy. The receptors come from a human donor with HPV-associated anogenital cancer.

The J gene is TRBJ1-1, the V gene TRBV2, with D unresolved. This CDR3 region has 12 residues. CDR1 is SNHLY and CDR2 is FYNNEI in the germline V gene. V was clipped by 3 bases and J by 8 bases, with 10 bases between them. CDR3 in DNA: TGTGCCAGCAGTGATGTCGTTGCGGAAGCTTTCTTT. This gives the protein CASSDVVAEAFF.

This rearrangement joins TRBV9 to TRBJ2-7; D is possibly TRBD1 (5 bases). Germline lookup yields CDR1 SGDLS and CDR2 YYNGEE. The CDR3 spans 12 residues. The V end was cut by 8 bases, the J end by 1 base, with 10 bases between. CDR3 sequence reads: CARRQCSYEQYV. The CDR3 nucleotides are TGTGCCAGAAGACAGTGTTCCTACGAGCAGTACGTC.

This chain joins TRBV19 and TRBJ1-5, with TRBD1 matching over 12 bases. V dropped 6 bases and J dropped 6; count of bases not matched to a gene: 6. The CDR3 consists of 15 residues. The germline gives CDR1 LNHDA, CDR2 SQIVND (reference sequence). The CDR3 is CASRPGTGGGQPQHF. DNA for the CDR3: TGTGCCAGTAGACCTGGGACAGGGGGCGGTCAGCCCCAGCATTTT. Looking up the rest from reference TRBV19 and TRBJ1-5 gives the full variable domain: DGGITQSPKYLFRKEGQNVTLSCEQNLNHDAMYWYRQDPGQGLRLIYYSQIVNDFQKGDIAEGYSVSREKKESFPLTVTSAQKNPTAFYLCASRPGTGGGQPQHFGDGTRLSIL.

The chain has TRBV7-2 and TRBJ2-3, with 10 bases identical to TRBD2. J was trimmed by 4 bases and V by 1 base; bases with no gene match: 8. The CDR3 loop spans 17 amino acids. Per germline, CDR1 SGHTA and CDR2 FQGNSA. The CDR3 nucleotides read TGTGCCAGCAGCTTAGACCCCCTAGCGGGAGCCGCAGATACGCAGTATTTT. Its translation is CASSLDPLAGAADTQYF.

This chain connects TRBV7-9 to TRBJ1-2, with D tentatively TRBD1 (6 bases). The CDR3 is 15 amino acids. The germline V gene has CDR1 SEHNR and CDR2 FQNEAQ (reference sequence). The ends were cut back, 5 bases at V and 7 bases at J, with 20 bases in the middle. CDR3 DNA: TGTGCCAGCAGCCGGTCTACAGGGTTTTTTGGTGGCTACACCTTC. This encodes CASSRSTGFFGGYTF.

V usage is TRBV5-6 and J usage is TRBJ2-7, with 7 bases that match TRBD1. Per germline, CDR1 SGHDT and CDR2 YYEEEE. The CDR3 runs to 13 residues. V lost 4 bases to trimming and J lost 5 bases; unmatched junction nucleotides: 6. CDR3 bases: TGTGCCAGCAGCACAACCGACAGGGACGAGCAGTACGTC. This gives the protein CASSTTDRDEQYV.

The sample holds a few counts of this clone. The chain carries TRBV5-6 and TRBJ1-1; no clear D. V dropped 4 bases and J dropped 1 base, with 11 bases sitting between them. Germline V CDR1 and CDR2: SGHDT, YYEEEE. CDR3 size: 14 residues. CDR3 in amino acids: CASSPWKGNTEAFF. CDR3 nucleotide sequence: TGTGCCAGCAGCCCATGGAAAGGGAACACTGAAGCTTTCTTT.

The rearrangement joins TRBV6-5 to TRBJ2-6; 7 positions agree with TRBD2. The CDR3 is made up of 14 amino acids. V dropped 8 bases and J dropped 2; count of bases not matched to a gene: 3. Germline CDR1 and CDR2: MNHEY and SVGAGI. CDR3 loop: CASAGGAGANVLTF. CDR3 bases: TGTGCCAGCGCTGGGGGGGCTGGGGCCAACGTCCTGACTTTC.

The chain is built from TRBV5-8 and TRBJ2-5; no firm D call. The CDR3 extends over 13 amino acids. Germline CDR1 reads SGHTS; CDR2 reads YDEGEE. The ends were cut back, 3 bases at V and 5 bases at J, with 11 bases in the middle. The CDR3 nucleotides read TGTGCCAGCAGCTCCGGCTATTGGGAGACCCAGTACTTC. It is translated as CASSSGYWETQYF.

The chain employs TRBV28 and TRBJ1-2; unclear D gene. This CDR3 has 12 amino acids. CDR1 and CDR2 (germline): MDHEN, SYDVKM. Trimming cost V 3 bases and J 4 bases, with 6 bases left between them. In nucleotides, the CDR3 is TGTGCCAGCAGTTTGTGGACCTATGGCTACACCTTC. As protein: CASSLWTYGYTF.

The chain joins TRBV7-2 to TRBJ2-7; 7 bases are shared with TRBD1. The CDR3 sequence is 13 residues long. Trimming removed 2 bases from V and 9 bases from J; junction bases left unmatched: 7. Looked up from germline, CDR1 is SGHTA and CDR2 is FQGNSA. The CDR3 spells CASSLNRGRGQYF. The CDR3 nucleotides read TGTGCCAGCAGCTTAAATAGGGGGCGCGGGCAGTACTTC.